This T cell receptor (beta chain) was sequenced in a study of regulatory T cells in long-lasting Graves disease. This clonotype was seen ten or more times. CDR3 length equals 14 residues. V lost 7 bases and J lost 4; bases outside the gene matches: 5. Germline values: CDR1 MDHEN, CDR2 SYDVKM. As to time point: newly diagnosed GD, antithyroid drugs for less than 3 months. From PBMCs, RNA was extracted and then used to make the TCR library. Libraries of TCR beta came from iRepertoire HTBI primers plus Arm-PCR of CDR3 regions. Under the authors' procedure: About 60 TRBV and some 14 TRBJ segments were identified across samples. Using its own MiXCR run on the multiplex PCR reads, TCRdb lists one record per CDR3 protein. In this record, the V and J calls reflect TCRdb's handling and not the investigators' own analysis. The sample carries about 620,000 distinct CDR3 sequences, about 16% recorded once. These same records also appear under a second study, on T cells in Graves' hyperthyroidism and ophthalmopathy.

The clonotype was recovered from a woman aged 30 to 39 with Graves disease. The rearrangement joins TRBV28 to TRBJ1-5, with 9 bases identical to TRBD1. The starting material was peripheral blood mononuclear cells (PBMCs), obtained at new diagnosis, from a patient treated with antithyroid drugs. The CDR3 nucleotides are TGTGCCAGCACCGCCGGGACAGGGAATCAGCCCCAGCATTTT. Amino acids: CASTAGTGNQPQHF. Supplemented by reference TRBV28 and TRBJ1-5, the full variable domain reads DVKVTQSSRYLVKRTGEKVFLECVQDMDHENMFWYRQDPGLGLRLIYFSYDVKMKEKGDIPEGYSVSREKKERFSLILESASTNQTSMYLCASTAGTGNQPQHFGDGTRLSIL.